This is a list of T cell receptor beta chains from one sample in a study of OX40 agonist ivuxolimab in advanced cancers. TCRdb's table, derived via immunoSEQ multiplex PCR, lists solely in-frame clones and lacks some. The repertoire has around 2,900 clones, about 72% of them found once; the top ten carry approximately 23%. The sample consisted of CD4+ or CD8+ T cells sorted from blood, taken in a trial of the OX40 agonist ivuxolimab. Source of these receptors: an adult with an advanced solid tumor such as melanoma, head and neck, liver or kidney cancer. The CDR3 runs from the conserved cysteine through the conserved F or W. A D gene is named only where the DNA matches it firmly. Size values are once, few and many counts, or a class for expanded clones, and some rows have none.

abundance	d_gene	v_gene	j_gene	CDR3aa	CDR3nt
NA	TRBD1	TRBV7-8	TRBJ1-1	CASSLWVDRGDTEAFF	TGTGCCAGCAGCTTATGGGTAGACAGGGGGGACACTGAAGCTTTCTTT
NA	NA	TRBV7-8	TRBJ2-7	CASSLTDYEQYF	TGTGCCAGCAGCTTAACGGACTACGAGCAGTACTTC
NA	NA	TRBV27	TRBJ2-5	CASSLSARGGETQYF	TGTGCCAGCAGTTTATCGGCTAGGGGTGGAGAGACCCAGTACTTC
few	TRBD2	TRBV2	TRBJ2-1	CASSEDLSGSVHEQFF	TGTGCCAGCAGTGAAGATCTTAGCGGGAGTGTCCATGAGCAGTTCTTC
NA	NA	TRBV29-1	TRBJ2-7	CSVDLGGIHEQYF	TGCAGCGTAGATTTAGGGGGGATTCACGAGCAGTACTTC
once	NA	TRBV28	TRBJ1-4	CASSPLGTLWEKLFF	TGTGCCAGCAGTCCCCTCGGGACCTTATGGGAAAAACTGTTTTTT
NA	NA	TRBV4-3	TRBJ1-2	CASSQDRAGNGYTF	TGCGCCAGCAGCCAAGATCGGGCCGGAAATGGCTACACCTTC
large	TRBD1	TRBV2	TRBJ1-3	CASSARTGSGNTIYF	TGTGCCAGCAGTGCACGGACAGGCTCTGGAAACACCATATATTTT
NA	TRBD2	TRBV7-2	TRBJ2-3	CASSLVIAGPMRDTQYF	TGTGCCAGCAGCTTAGTAATAGCGGGACCGATGAGGGATACGCAGTATTTT
NA	NA	TRBV29-1	TRBJ1-4	CSYEGDTNEKLFF	TGCAGCTACGAGGGGGACACTAATGAAAAACTGTTTTTT
NA	TRBD1	TRBV7-9	TRBJ2-7	CASSPYGRGSYEQYF	TGTGCCAGCAGCCCTTACGGCAGGGGGTCCTACGAGCAGTACTTC
NA	TRBD1	TRBV30	TRBJ1-1	CAWSVPPQGRTEAFF	TGTGCCTGGAGTGTACCCCCACAGGGGAGGACTGAAGCTTTCTTT
NA	NA	TRBV29-1	TRBJ2-2	CSAKPDSTGELFF	TGCAGCGCCAAACCTGACAGCACCGGGGAGCTGTTTTTT
NA	NA	TRBV5-8	TRBJ1-2	CASSLGATSTNYGYTF	TGTGCCAGCAGCTTGGGGGCAACAAGTACTAACTATGGCTACACCTTC
NA	NA	TRBV9	TRBJ1-3	CASSADGGDRSGNTIYF	TGTGCCAGCAGCGCGGACGGAGGGGACCGCTCTGGAAACACCATATATTTT
NA	TRBD2	TRBV7-2	TRBJ2-1	CASSFVTSGGAEQFF	TGTGCCAGCAGCTTTGTGACTAGCGGGGGGGCTGAGCAGTTCTTC
once	NA	TRBV9	TRBJ2-1	CASSMIGAEQFF	TGTGCCAGCAGCATGATAGGAGCTGAGCAGTTCTTC
NA	TRBD1	TRBV2	TRBJ2-7	CASTGQGSYEQYF	TGTGCCAGCACGGGACAGGGGTCCTACGAGCAGTACTTC
NA	NA	TRBV5-1	TRBJ1-1	CASSESLGNTEAFF	TGCGCCAGCAGCGAGAGTTTGGGAAACACTGAAGCTTTCTTT
NA	NA	TRBV11-2	TRBJ2-7	CASSRAGGEQYF	TGTGCCAGCAGCCGGGCGGGCGGCGAGCAGTACTTC
NA	NA	TRBV4-3	TRBJ2-7	CASSQWAGAGYEQYF	TGCGCCAGCAGCCAATGGGCGGGGGCAGGCTACGAGCAGTACTTC
NA	NA	TRBV4-3	TRBJ1-4	CASSQDGSTNEKLFF	TGCGCCAGCAGCCAAGACGGATCAACTAATGAAAAACTGTTTTTT
NA	TRBD1	TRBV25-1	TRBJ1-2	CASVGQGNGYTF	TGTGCCAGCGTGGGACAGGGGAATGGTTACACCTTC
NA	NA	TRBV18	TRBJ2-7	CASSPEIYPYEQYF	TGTGCCAGCTCACCAGAGATATACCCCTACGAGCAGTACTTC
NA	TRBD2	TRBV7-8	TRBJ2-1	CASRTSGRDAYNEQFF	TGTGCCAGCAGGACTAGCGGGAGGGATGCCTACAATGAGCAGTTCTTC
NA	TRBD2	TRBV7-3	TRBJ2-3	CASSPRGGGTDTQYF	TGTGCCAGCAGCCCTCGGGGCGGGGGGACAGATACGCAGTATTTT
NA	TRBD2	TRBV5-1	TRBJ2-5	CASSLRGGRSETQYF	TGCGCCAGCAGCCTCCGGGGGGGTCGTTCGGAGACCCAGTACTTC
NA	TRBD1	TRBV10-3	TRBJ1-1	CAISEDRGGTTEAFF	TGTGCCATCAGTGAGGACAGGGGGGGGACCACTGAAGCTTTCTTT
NA	TRBD1	TRBV6-4	TRBJ2-5	CASSDGQGAETQYF	TGTGCCAGCAGTGACGGACAGGGGGCAGAGACCCAGTACTTC